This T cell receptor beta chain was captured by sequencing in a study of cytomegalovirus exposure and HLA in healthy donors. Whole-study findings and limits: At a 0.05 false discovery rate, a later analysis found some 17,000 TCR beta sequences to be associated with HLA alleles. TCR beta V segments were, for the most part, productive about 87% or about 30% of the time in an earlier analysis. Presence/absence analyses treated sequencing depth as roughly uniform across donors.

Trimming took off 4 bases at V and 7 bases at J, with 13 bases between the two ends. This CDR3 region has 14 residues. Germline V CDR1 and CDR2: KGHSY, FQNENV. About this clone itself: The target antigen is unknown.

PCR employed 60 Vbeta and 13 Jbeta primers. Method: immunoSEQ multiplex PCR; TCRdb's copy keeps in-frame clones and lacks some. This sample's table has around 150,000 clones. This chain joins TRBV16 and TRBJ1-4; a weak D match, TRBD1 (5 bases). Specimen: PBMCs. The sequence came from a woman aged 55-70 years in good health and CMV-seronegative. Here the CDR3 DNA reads TGTGCCAGCAGCCGATGGGGGGGTTTTGAAAAACTGTTTTTT. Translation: CASSRWGGFEKLFF. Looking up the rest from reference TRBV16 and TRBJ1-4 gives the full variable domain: GEEVAQTPKHLVRGEGQKAKLYCAPIKGHSYVFWYQQVLKNEFKFLISFQNENVFDETGMPKERFSAKCLPNSPCSLEIQATKLEDSAVYFCASSRWGGFEKLFFGSGTQLSVL.